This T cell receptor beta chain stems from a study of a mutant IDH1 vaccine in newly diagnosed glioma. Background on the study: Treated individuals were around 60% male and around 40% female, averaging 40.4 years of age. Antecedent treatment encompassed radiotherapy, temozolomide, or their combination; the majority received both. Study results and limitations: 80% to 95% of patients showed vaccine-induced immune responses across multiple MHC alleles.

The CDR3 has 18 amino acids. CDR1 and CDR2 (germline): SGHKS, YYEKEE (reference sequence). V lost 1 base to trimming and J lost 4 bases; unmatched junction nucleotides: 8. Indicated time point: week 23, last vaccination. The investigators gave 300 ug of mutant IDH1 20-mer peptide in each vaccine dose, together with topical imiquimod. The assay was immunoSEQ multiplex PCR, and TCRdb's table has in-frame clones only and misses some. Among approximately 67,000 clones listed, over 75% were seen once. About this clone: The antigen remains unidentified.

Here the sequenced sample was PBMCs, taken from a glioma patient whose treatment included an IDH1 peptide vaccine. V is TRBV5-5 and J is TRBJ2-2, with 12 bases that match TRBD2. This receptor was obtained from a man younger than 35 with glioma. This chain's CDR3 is CASSLQPSGGAATGELFF. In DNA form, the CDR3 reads TGTGCCAGCAGCTTGCAGCCTAGCGGGGGGGCGGCCACCGGGGAGCTGTTTTTT.